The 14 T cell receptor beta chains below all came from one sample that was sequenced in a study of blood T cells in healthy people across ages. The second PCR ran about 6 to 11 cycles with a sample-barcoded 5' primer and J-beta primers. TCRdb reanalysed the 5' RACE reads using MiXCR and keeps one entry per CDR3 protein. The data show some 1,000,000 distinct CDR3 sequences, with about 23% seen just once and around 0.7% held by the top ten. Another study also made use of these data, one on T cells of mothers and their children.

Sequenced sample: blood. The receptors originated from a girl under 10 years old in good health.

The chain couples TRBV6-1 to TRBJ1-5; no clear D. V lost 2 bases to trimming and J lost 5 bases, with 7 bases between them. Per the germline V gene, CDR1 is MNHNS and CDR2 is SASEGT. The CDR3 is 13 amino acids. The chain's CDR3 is CASSEIGDQPQHF. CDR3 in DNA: TGTGCCAGCAGTGAAATTGGGGATCAGCCCCAGCATTTT.

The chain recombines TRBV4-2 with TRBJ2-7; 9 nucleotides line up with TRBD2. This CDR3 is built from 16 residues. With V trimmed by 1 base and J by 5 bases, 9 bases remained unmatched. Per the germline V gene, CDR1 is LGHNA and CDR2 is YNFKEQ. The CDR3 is CASSQAWPSGTHEQYF. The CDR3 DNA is TGTGCCAGCAGCCAAGCGTGGCCTAGCGGGACCCACGAGCAGTACTTC.

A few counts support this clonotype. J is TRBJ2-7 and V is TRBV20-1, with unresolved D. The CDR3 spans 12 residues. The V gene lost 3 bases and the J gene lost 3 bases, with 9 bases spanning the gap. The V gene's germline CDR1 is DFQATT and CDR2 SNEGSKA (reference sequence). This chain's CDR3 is CSARGTYYEQYF. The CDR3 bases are TGCAGTGCTAGGGGCACCTACTACGAGCAGTACTTC.

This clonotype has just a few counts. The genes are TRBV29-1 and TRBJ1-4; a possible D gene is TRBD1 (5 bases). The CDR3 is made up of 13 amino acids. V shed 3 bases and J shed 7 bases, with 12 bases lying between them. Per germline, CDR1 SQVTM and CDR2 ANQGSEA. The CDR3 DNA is TGCAGCGTTGATATTAGCAGGGCTGAAAAACTGTTTTTT. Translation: CSVDISRAEKLFF.

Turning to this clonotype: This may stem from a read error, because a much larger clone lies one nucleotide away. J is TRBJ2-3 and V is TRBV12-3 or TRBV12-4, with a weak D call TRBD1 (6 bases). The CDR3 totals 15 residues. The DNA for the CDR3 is TGTGCCAGCAGTTTCCGGGACACGTACACAGATGCGCAGTATTTT. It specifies CASSFRDTYTDAQYF.

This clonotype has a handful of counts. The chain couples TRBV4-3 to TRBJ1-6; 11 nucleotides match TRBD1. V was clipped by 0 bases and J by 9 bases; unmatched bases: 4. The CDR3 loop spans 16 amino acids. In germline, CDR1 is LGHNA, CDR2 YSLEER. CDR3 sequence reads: CASSQDRGQGASPLHF. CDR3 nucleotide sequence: TGCGCCAGCAGCCAAGATAGAGGACAGGGGGCTTCACCCCTCCACTTT.

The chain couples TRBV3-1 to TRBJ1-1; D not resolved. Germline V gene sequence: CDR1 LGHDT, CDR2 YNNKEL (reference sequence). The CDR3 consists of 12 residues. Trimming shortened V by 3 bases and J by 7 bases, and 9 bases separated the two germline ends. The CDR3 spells CASSHLNNEAFF. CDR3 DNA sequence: TGTGCCAGCAGCCATTTGAATAATGAAGCTTTCTTT.

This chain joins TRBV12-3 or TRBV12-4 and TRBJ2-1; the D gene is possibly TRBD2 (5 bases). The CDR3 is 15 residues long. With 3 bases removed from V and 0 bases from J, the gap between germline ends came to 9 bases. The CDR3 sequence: CASSFSSSSYNEQFF. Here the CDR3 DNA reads TGTGCCAGCAGTTTCTCTAGCAGCTCCTACAATGAGCAGTTCTTC.

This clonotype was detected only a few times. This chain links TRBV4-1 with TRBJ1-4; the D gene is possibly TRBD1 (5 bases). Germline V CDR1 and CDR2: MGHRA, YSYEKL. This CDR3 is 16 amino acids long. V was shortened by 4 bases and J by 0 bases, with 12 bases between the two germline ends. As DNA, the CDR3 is TGCGCCAGCAGCCGAGTCACGGGGGCAACTAATGAAAAACTGTTTTTT. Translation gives CASSRVTGATNEKLFF.

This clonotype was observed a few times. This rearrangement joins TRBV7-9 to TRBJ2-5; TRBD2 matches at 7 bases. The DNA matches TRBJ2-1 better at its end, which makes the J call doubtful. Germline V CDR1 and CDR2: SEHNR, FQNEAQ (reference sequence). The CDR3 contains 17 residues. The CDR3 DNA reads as TGTGCCAGCAGCTTAGCGGGGGGGGAGGCAAATTCCAATGAGCAGTTCTTC. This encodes CASSLAGGEANSNEQFF.

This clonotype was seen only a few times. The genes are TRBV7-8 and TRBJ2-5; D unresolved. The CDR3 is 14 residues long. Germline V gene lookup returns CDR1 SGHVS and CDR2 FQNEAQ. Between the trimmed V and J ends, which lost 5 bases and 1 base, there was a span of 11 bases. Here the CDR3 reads CASSASNAQETQYF. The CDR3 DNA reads TGTGCCAGCAGCGCCTCTAACGCCCAAGAGACCCAGTACTTC.

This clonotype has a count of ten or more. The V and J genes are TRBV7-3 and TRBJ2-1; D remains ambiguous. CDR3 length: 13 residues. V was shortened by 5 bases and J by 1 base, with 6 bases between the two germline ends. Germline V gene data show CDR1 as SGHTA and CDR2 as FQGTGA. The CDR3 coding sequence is TGTGCCAGCAGCCCTTTTTCCTACAATGAGCAGTTCTTC. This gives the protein CASSPFSYNEQFF.

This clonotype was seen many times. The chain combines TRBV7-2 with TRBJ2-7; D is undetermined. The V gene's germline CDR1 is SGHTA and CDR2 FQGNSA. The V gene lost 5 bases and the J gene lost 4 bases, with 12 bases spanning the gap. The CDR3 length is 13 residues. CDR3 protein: CASSPESTYEQYF. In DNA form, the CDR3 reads TGTGCCAGCAGCCCAGAATCGACTTACGAGCAGTACTTC.

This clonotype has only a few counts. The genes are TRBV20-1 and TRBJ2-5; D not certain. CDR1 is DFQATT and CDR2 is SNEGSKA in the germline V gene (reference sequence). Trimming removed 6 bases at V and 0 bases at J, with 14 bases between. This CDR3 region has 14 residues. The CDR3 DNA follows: TGCAGTGCCCCCGATTTGCGAGACCAAGAGACCCAGTACTTC. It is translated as CSAPDLRDQETQYF.